The 14 T cell receptor beta chains in this list originate from one sample, sequenced in a study of blood T cell repertoires in COVID-19. Data came from immunoSEQ multiplex PCR; TCRdb stores just in-frame clones and leaves some out. This sample has 95,000 to 150,000 clones, with about 87% found just once. The sample comprised peripheral blood. The receptors here all came from a woman between 65 and 79 years old with acute or convalescent COVID-19.

V is TRBV27 and J is TRBJ2-5, with a tentative D call TRBD1 (5 bases). The V and J ends lost 3 bases and 4 bases respectively, with 9 bases between them. CDR1 and CDR2 (germline): MNHEY, SMNVEV (reference sequence). The CDR3 has 13 amino acids. The CDR3 region is CASSFLGVETQYF. In DNA, the CDR3 is TGTGCCAGCAGTTTTTTAGGGGTAGAGACCCAGTACTTC.

V is TRBV3-1 (or the pseudogene TRBV3-2) and J is TRBJ2-1; possible D gene TRBD2, 6 bases. This CDR3 has 11 residues. Germline CDR1 reads LGHDT; CDR2 reads YNNKEL (reference sequence). Trimming shortened V by 6 bases and J by 12 bases, and 12 bases separated the two germline ends. The CDR3 spells CASSGLLGQFF. The DNA for the CDR3 is TGTGCCAGCAGTGGACTATTGGGGCAGTTCTTC.

The chain uses TRBV15 and TRBJ1-2; tentatively, D is TRBD1 (5 bases). The CDR3 totals 13 residues. V lost 5 bases and J 6 bases, leaving 13 bases between the germline ends. Germline V CDR1 and CDR2: LNHNV, YYDKDF (reference sequence). The CDR3 sequence: CATSPREANGYTF. The CDR3 DNA follows: TGTGCCACCAGCCCCAGGGAGGCTAATGGCTACACCTTC.

As to this clone: A junction boundary mismatches the germline segment, possibly from a read error. The chain couples TRBV11-3 to TRBJ2-1, with TRBD1 as a possible D gene (5 bases). The CDR3 spans 16 residues. Germline-derived CDR1 and CDR2 are SGHNT and YENEEA. The CDR3 region has the DNA TGTGCCAGCAGCGTAGAAATAGGGGCCCCCTACAATGAGCAGTTCTTC. Translated, it gives CASSVEIGAPYNEQFF.

This chain joins TRBV11-2 and TRBJ2-2; 10 bases match TRBD1. J lost 4 bases, V lost 4 bases, and 9 bases had no gene match. CDR3 length: 17 residues. Germline V gene lookup returns CDR1 SGHAT and CDR2 FQNNGV. Written as DNA, the CDR3 is TGTGCCAGCAGCTCCTATGGGACAGGGGACGTCACCGGGGAGCTGTTTTTT. Protein sequence: CASSSYGTGDVTGELFF.

J is TRBJ2-3 and V is TRBV5-1; D might be TRBD1 (5 bases). The germline gives CDR1 SGHRS, CDR2 YFSETQ. Trimming left V 5 bases short and J 4 bases short, with 11 bases between. CDR3 length: 13 residues. The CDR3 nucleotides read TGCGCCAGCAGTCCAGAAGGGGCAGATACGCAGTATTTT. This encodes CASSPEGADTQYF.

The rearrangement links TRBV6-2 or TRBV6-3 to TRBJ1-1, with D uncertain. Germline lookup yields CDR1 MNHEY and CDR2 SVGEGT. The V and J ends lost 5 bases and 3 bases respectively, with 13 bases between them. This CDR3 has 14 residues. The CDR3 sequence: CASSRHSPDTEAFF. The CDR3 region has the DNA TGTGCCAGCAGTCGCCATAGCCCGGACACTGAAGCTTTCTTT.

The rearrangement links TRBV6-5 to TRBJ2-3; 7 positions match TRBD1. The ends lost 5 bases at V and 7 bases at J; junction bases unmatched: 3. The CDR3 spans 12 residues. Germline CDR1 and CDR2: MNHEY and SVGAGI. The CDR3 DNA follows: TGTGCCAGCAGTCGGGACAGATATACGCAGTATTTT. Translated: CASSRDRYTQYF.

This clone has a single count. One end of the junction is discordant with germline, which a read error may explain. J is TRBJ2-5 and V is TRBV7-7; D is perhaps TRBD1 or TRBD2 (5 bases each). Germline CDR1 reads SSHAT; CDR2 reads FNYEAQ (reference sequence). The CDR3 is made up of 13 amino acids. The CDR3 DNA reads as TGTGCTAGCAGCTTAGGGGCGGGAGAGACCCAGTACTTC. Protein sequence: CASSLGAGETQYF.

The V gene is TRBV7-3, the J gene TRBJ2-2; D is possibly TRBD1 (5 bases). V dropped 6 bases and J dropped 6 bases, with 11 bases sitting between them. Germline lookup yields CDR1 SGHTA and CDR2 FQGTGA. There are 13 residues in the CDR3. The CDR3 loop is CASRQGFPGELFF. In DNA, the CDR3 is TGTGCCAGCAGGCAGGGTTTCCCCGGGGAGCTGTTTTTT.

The V and J genes are TRBV28 and TRBJ2-7, with D perhaps TRBD1 (5 bases). The CDR3 contains 12 residues. Trimming removed 3 bases from V and 5 bases from J, with 8 bases in between. Germline V CDR1 and CDR2: MDHEN, SYDVKM. CDR3 sequence: CASSLQQDEQYF. CDR3 nucleotides: TGTGCCAGCAGTTTGCAACAGGACGAGCAGTACTTC.

The J gene is TRBJ1-6, the V gene TRBV7-2, with 8 bases that match TRBD1. CDR1 SGHTA and CDR2 FQGNSA come from the germline V gene. V shed 5 bases, J shed 9 bases, and the junction held 6 bases outside the gene matches. The CDR3 extends over 14 amino acids. CDR3 nucleotide sequence: TGTGCCAGCAGCGATCGGACAGGGAGTTCACCCCTCCACTTT. Translated, it gives CASSDRTGSSPLHF.

This chain joins TRBV7-9 and TRBJ1-6; D unresolved. Per germline, CDR1 SEHNR and CDR2 FQNEAQ (reference sequence). With 6 bases removed from V and 12 bases from J, the gap between germline ends came to 15 bases. This CDR3 contains 13 residues. CDR3: CASRREPLEPLHF. CDR3 sequence (DNA): TGTGCCAGCAGGAGAGAACCTCTTGAACCCCTCCACTTT.

The chain links TRBV3-1 (or the pseudogene TRBV3-2) to TRBJ2-3, with D possibly being TRBD2 (6 bases). The V end was cut by 3 bases, the J end by 4 bases, with 11 bases between. The germline V gene encodes CDR1 LGHDT and CDR2 YNNKEL (reference sequence). The CDR3 is 14 amino acids. The CDR3 is CASSQTSKSDTQYF. CDR3 nucleotide sequence: TGTGCCAGCAGCCAGACTAGTAAGTCAGATACGCAGTATTTT.